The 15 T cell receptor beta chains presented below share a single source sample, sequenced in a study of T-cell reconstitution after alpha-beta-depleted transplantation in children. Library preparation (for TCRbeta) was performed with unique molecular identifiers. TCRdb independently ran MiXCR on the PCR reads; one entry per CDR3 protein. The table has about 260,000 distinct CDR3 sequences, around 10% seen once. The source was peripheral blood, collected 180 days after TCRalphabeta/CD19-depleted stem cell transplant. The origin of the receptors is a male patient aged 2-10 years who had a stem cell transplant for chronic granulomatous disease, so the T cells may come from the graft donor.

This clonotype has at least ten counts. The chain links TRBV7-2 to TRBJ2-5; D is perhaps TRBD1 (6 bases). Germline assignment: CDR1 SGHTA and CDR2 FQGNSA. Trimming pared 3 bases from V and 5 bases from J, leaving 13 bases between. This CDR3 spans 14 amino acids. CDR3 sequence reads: CASSFSRGGETQYF. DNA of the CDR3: TGTGCCAGCAGCTTTTCCAGGGGCGGGGAGACCCAGTACTTC.

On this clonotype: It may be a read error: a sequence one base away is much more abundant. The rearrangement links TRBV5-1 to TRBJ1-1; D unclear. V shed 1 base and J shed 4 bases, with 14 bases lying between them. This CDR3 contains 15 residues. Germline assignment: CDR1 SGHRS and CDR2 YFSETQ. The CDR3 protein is CASSLSEGAGTEAFF. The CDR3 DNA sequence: TGCGCCAGCAGCTTGTCCGAGGGCGCGGGCACTGAAGCTTTCTTT. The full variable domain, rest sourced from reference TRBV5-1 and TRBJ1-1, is KAGVTQTPRYLIKTRGQQVTLSCSPISGHRSVSWYQQTPGQGLQFLFEYFSETQRNKGNFPGRFSGRQFSNSRSEMNVSTLELGDSALYLCASSLSEGAGTEAFFGQGTRLTVV.

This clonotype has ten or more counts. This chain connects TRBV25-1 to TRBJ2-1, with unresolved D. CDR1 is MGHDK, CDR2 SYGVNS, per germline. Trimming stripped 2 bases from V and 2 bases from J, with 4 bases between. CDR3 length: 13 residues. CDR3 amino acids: CASSERTYNEQFF. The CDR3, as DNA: TGTGCCAGCAGTGAAAGAACCTACAATGAGCAGTTCTTC.

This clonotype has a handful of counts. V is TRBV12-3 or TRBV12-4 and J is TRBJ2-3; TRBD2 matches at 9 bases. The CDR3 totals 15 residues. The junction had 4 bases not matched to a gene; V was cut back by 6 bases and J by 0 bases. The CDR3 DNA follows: TGTGCCAGCAGGCCTAGCGGGAAGAGCACAGATACGCAGTATTTT. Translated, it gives CASRPSGKSTDTQYF.

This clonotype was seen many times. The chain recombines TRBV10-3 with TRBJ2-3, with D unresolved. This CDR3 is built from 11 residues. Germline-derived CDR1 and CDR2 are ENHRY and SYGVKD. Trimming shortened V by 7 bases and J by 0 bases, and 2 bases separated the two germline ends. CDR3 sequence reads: CAITSTDTQYF. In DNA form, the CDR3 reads TGTGCCATCACTAGCACAGATACGCAGTATTTT.

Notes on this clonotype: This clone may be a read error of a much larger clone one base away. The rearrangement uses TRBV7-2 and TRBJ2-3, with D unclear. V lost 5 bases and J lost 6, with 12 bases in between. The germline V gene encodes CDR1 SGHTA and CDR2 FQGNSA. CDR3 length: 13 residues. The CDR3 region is CASSPSSPDTQYF. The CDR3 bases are TGTGCCAGCAGCCCCAGCAGCCCGGATACGCAGTATTTT.

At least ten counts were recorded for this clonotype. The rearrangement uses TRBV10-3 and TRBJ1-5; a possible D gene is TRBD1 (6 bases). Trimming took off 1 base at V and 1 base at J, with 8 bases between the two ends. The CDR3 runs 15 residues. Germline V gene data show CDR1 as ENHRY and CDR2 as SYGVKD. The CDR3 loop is CAISEFGGSNQPQHF. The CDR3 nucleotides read TGTGCCATCAGTGAGTTCGGGGGCAGCAATCAGCCCCAGCATTTT.

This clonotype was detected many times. The CDR3 DNA reads as TGCGCCAGCAGCCAAGACCTTCCCGGGAGCGCCGCAGATACGCAGTATTTT. Amino acid sequence: CASSQDLPGSAADTQYF. This chain links TRBV4-3 with TRBJ2-3, with TRBD2 as a possible D gene (6 bases). V lost 0 bases and J 4 bases, leaving 17 bases between the germline ends. This CDR3 has 17 residues. Per the germline V gene, CDR1 is LGHNA and CDR2 is YSLEER.

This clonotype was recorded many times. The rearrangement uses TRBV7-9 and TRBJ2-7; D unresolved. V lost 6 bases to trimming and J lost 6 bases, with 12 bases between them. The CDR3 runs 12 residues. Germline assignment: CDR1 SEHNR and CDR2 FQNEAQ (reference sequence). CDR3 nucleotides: TGTGCCAGCAGTTACCACCCGCGCGAGCAGTACTTC. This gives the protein CASSYHPREQYF.

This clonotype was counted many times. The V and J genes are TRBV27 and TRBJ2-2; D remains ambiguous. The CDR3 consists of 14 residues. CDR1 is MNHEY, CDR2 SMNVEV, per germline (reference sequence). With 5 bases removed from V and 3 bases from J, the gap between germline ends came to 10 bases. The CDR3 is CASSPLLYTGELFF. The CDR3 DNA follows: TGTGCCAGCAGTCCCCTATTGTACACCGGGGAGCTGTTTTTT.

CDR3 in amino acids: CSVSREQGNTEAFF. The CDR3 DNA is TGCAGCGTTTCCCGTGAACAGGGGAACACTGAAGCTTTCTTT. The chain links TRBV29-1 to TRBJ1-1; D may be TRBD1 (6 bases). With 5 bases removed from V and 1 base from J, the gap between germline ends came to 14 bases. The CDR3 has 14 residues. Germline V gene sequence: CDR1 SQVTM, CDR2 ANQGSEA.

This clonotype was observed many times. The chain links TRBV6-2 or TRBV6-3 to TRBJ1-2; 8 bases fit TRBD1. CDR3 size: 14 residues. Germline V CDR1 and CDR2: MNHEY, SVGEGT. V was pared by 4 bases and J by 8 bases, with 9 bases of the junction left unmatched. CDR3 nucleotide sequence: TGTGCCAGCAGTTGGGACAGGACTTCTATGGGCTACACCTTC. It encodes CASSWDRTSMGYTF.

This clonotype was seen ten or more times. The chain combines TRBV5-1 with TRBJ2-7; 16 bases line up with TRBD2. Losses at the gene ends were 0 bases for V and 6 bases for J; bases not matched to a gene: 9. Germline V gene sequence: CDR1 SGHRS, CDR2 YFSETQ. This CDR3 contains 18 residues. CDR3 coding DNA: TGCGCCAGCAGCTTGGCGGGACTAGCGGGAGGGACCTTCTCCGAGCAGTACTTC. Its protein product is CASSLAGLAGGTFSEQYF.

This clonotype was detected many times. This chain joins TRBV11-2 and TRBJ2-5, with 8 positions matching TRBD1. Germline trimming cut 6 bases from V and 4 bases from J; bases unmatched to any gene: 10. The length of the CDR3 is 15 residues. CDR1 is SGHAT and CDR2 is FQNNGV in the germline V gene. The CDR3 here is CASSFLVTGGETQYF. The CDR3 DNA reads TGTGCCAGCAGTTTTCTCGTAACAGGGGGAGAGACCCAGTACTTC.

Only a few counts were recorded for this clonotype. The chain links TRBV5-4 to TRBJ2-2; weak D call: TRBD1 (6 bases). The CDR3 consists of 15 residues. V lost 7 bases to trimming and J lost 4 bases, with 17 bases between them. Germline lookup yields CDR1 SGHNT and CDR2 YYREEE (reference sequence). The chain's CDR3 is CASSRASGVTGELFF. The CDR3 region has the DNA TGTGCCAGCTCTCGGGCTTCAGGGGTCACCGGGGAGCTGTTTTTT.